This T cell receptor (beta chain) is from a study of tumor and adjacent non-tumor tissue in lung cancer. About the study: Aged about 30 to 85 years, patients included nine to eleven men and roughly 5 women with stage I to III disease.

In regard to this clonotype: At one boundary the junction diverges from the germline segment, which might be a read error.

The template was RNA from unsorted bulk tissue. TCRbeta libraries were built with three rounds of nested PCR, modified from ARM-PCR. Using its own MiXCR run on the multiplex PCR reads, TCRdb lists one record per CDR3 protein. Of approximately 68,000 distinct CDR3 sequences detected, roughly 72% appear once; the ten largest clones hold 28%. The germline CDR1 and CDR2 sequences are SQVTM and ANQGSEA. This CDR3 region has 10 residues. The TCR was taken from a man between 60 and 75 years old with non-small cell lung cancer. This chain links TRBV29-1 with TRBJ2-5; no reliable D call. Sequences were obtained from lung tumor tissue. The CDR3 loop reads CSFEQETQYF. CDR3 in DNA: TGCAGCTTTGAACAAGAGACCCAGTACTTT.